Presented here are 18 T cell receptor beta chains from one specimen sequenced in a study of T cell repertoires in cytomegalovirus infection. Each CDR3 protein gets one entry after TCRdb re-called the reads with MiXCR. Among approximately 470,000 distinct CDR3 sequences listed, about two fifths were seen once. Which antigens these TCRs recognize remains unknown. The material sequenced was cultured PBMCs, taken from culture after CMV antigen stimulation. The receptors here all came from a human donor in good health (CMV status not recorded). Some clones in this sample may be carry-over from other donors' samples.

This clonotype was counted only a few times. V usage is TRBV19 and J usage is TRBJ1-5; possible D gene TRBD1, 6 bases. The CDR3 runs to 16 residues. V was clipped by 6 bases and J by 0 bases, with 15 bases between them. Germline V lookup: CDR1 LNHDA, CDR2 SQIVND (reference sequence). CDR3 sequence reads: CASSSTGEYSNQPQHF. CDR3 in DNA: TGTGCCAGTAGCTCGACAGGAGAATATAGCAATCAGCCCCAGCATTTT.

CDR3: CASSSLGQARSYEQYF. CDR3 sequence (DNA): TGTGCCAGCAGTTCCCTCGGGCAGGCTCGCTCCTACGAGCAGTACTTC. The V and J genes are TRBV11-2 and TRBJ2-7; D not certain. The CDR3 spans 16 residues. The V end was cut by 6 bases, the J end by 0 bases, with 18 bases between. Germline CDR1 reads SGHAT; CDR2 reads FQNNGV.

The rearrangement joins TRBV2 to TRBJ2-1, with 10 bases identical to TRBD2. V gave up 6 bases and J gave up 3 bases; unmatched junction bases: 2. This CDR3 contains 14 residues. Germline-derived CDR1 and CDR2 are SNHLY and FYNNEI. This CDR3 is CASREREGYNEQFF. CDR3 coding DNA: TGTGCCAGCAGAGAGCGGGAGGGCTACAATGAGCAGTTCTTC.

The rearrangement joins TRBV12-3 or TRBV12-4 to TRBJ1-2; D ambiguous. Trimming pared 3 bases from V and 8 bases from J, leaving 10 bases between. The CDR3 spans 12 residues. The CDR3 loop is CASSFGEWGYTF. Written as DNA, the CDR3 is TGTGCCAGCAGTTTTGGGGAATGGGGCTACACCTTC.

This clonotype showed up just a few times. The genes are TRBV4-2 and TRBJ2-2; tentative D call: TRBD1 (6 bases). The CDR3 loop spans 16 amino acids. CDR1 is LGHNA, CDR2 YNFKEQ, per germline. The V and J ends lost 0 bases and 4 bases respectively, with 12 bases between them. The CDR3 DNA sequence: TGTGCCAGCAGCCAAGACGGACCAGGGGCCACCGGGGAGCTGTTTTTT. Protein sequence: CASSQDGPGATGELFF.

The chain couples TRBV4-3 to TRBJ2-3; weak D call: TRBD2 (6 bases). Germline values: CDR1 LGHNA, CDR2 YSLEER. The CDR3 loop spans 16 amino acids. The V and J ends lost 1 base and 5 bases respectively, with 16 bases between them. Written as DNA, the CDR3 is TGCGCCAGCAGCCAAGGAAGCGGGCGGGAAGGAGATACGCAGTATTTT. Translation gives CASSQGSGREGDTQYF.

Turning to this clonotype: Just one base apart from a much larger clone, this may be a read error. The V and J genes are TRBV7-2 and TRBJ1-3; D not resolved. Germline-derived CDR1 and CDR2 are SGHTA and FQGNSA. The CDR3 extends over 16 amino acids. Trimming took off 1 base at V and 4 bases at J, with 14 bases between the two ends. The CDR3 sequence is CASSLVGVANGNTIYF. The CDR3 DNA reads TGTGCCAGCAGCTTAGTGGGAGTGGCCAACGGAAACACCATATATTTT.

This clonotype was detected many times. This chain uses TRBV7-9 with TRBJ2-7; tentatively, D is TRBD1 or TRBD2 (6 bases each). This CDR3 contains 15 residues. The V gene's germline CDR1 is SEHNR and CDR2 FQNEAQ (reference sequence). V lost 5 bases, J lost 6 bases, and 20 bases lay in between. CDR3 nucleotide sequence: TGTGCCAGCAGCCTAGGCCGGGGGCCTTGGGGCGAGCAGTACTTC. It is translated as CASSLGRGPWGEQYF.

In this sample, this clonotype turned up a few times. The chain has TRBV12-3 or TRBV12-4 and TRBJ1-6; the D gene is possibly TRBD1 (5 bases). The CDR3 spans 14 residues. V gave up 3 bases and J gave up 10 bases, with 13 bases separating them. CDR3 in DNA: TGTGCCAGCAGTTTTTCTACAGGAGAATCACCCCTCCACTTT. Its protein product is CASSFSTGESPLHF.

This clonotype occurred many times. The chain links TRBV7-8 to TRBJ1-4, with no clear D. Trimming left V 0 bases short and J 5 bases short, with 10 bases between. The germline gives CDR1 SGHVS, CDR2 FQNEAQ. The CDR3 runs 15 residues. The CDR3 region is CASSLAWTRNEKLFF. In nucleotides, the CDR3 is TGTGCCAGCAGCTTAGCGTGGACGAGGAATGAAAAACTGTTTTTT.

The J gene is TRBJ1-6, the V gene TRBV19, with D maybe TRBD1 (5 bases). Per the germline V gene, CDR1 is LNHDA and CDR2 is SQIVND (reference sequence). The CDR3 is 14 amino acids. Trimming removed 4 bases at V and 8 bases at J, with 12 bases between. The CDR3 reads CASSTGRDYSPLHF. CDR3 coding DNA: TGTGCCAGTAGTACGGGCAGGGATTATTCACCCCTCCACTTT. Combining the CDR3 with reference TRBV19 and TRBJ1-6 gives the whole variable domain DGGITQSPKYLFRKEGQNVTLSCEQNLNHDAMYWYRQDPGQGLRLIYYSQIVNDFQKGDIAEGYSVSREKKESFPLTVTSAQKNPTAFYLCASSTGRDYSPLHFGNGTRLTVT.

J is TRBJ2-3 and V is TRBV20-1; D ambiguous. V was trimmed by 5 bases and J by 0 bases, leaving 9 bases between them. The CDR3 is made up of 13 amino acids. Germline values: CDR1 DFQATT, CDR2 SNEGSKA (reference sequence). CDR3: CSAPLPSTDTQYF. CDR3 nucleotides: TGCAGTGCTCCCCTGCCTAGCACAGATACGCAGTATTTT.

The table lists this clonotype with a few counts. This CDR3 reads CASSPQQGTGANVLTF. Written as DNA, the CDR3 is TGTGCCAGCAGCCCCCAACAGGGCACTGGGGCCAACGTCCTGACTTTC. The rearrangement uses TRBV7-9 and TRBJ2-6, with TRBD1 as a possible D gene (6 bases). The CDR3 loop spans 16 amino acids. Trimming shortened V by 5 bases and J by 2 bases, and 13 bases separated the two germline ends. The V gene's germline CDR1 is SEHNR and CDR2 FQNEAQ (reference sequence).

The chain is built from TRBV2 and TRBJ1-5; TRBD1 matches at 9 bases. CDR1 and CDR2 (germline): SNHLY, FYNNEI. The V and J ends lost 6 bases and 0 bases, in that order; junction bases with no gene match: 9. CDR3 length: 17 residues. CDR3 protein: CASRPGQGTYSNQPQHF. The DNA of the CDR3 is TGTGCCAGCAGACCGGGACAGGGAACATATAGCAATCAGCCCCAGCATTTT.

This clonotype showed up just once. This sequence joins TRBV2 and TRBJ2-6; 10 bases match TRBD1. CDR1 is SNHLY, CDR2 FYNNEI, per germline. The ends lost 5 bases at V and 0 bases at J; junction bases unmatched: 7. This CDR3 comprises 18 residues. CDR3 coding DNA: TGTGCCAGCAGTCCCGGGACAGGGGTCCTCTCTGGGGCCAACGTCCTGACTTTC. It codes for CASSPGTGVLSGANVLTF.

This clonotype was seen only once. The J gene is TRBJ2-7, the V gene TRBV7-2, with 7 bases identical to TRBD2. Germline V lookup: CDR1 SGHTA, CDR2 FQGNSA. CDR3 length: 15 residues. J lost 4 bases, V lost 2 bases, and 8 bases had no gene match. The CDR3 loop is CASSLSWLAAYEQYF. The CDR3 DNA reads TGTGCCAGCAGCTTAAGCTGGCTAGCGGCGTACGAGCAGTACTTC. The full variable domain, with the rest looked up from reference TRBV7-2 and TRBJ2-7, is GAGVSQSPSNKVTEKGKDVELRCDPISGHTALYWYRQSLGQGLEFLIYFQGNSAPDKSGLPSDRFSAERTGGSVSTLTIQRTQQEDSAVYLCASSLSWLAAYEQYFGPGTRLTVT.

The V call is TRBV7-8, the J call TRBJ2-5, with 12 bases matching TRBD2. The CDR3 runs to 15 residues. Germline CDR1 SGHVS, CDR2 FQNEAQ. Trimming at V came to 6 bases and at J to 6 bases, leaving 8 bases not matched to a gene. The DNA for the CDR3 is TGTGCCAGCAGGTCACTAGCGGGAGGCGGAAAGACCCAGTACTTC. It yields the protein CASRSLAGGGKTQYF. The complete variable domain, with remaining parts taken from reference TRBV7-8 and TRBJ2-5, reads GAGVSQSPRYKVAKRGQDVALRCDPISGHVSLFWYQQALGQGPEFLTYFQNEAQLDKSGLPSDRFFAERPEGSVSTLKIQRTQQEDSAVYLCASRSLAGGGKTQYFGPGTRLLVL.

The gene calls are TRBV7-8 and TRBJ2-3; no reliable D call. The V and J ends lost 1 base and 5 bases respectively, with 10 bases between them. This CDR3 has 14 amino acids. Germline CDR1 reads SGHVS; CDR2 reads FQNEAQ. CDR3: CASSLEAWEDTQYF. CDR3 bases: TGTGCCAGCAGCTTAGAGGCTTGGGAAGATACGCAGTATTTT.